Included here is one T cell receptor (beta chain) sequence, with context. Its antigen is not identified. Here immunoSEQ multiplex PCR was the method, and the copy in TCRdb shows in-frame clones only, minus some. The sample contains roughly 38,000 clones, around 85% of which appear only once. This sample is part of a study of T cells in narcolepsy. General observations from the study: Blood of same and different patients, but not healthy controls, reportedly held recurring autoreactive clonotypes.

The germline V gene has CDR1 SGHRS and CDR2 YFSETQ. Trimming left V 3 bases short and J 6 bases short, with 17 bases between. The CDR3 is 15 residues long. The specimen sequenced was CD45RA- memory CD4+ T cells from PBMCs. The chain has TRBV5-1 and TRBJ2-3; D is unclear. This TCR was sampled from a human donor with narcolepsy. CDR3: CASSSPNSPGDTQYF. CDR3 coding DNA: TGCGCCAGCAGCTCCCCAAACAGCCCCGGGGATACGCAGTATTTT. The full variable domain, completed using reference TRBV5-1 and TRBJ2-3, is KAGVTQTPRYLIKTRGQQVTLSCSPISGHRSVSWYQQTPGQGLQFLFEYFSETQRNKGNFPGRFSGRQFSNSRSEMNVSTLELGDSALYLCASSSPNSPGDTQYFGPGTRLTVL.